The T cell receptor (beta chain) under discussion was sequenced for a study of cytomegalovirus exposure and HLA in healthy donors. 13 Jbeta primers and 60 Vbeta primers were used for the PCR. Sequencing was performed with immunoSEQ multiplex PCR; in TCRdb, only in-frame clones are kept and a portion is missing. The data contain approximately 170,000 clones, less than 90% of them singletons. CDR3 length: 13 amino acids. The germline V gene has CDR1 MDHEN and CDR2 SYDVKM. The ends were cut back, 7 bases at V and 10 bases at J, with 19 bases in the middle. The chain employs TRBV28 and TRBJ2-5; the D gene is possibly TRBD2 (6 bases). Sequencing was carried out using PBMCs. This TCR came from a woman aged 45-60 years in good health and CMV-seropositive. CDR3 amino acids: CASNLDSGRDQYF. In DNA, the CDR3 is TGTGCCAGCAACCTAGACAGCGGGCGGGACCAGTACTTC.